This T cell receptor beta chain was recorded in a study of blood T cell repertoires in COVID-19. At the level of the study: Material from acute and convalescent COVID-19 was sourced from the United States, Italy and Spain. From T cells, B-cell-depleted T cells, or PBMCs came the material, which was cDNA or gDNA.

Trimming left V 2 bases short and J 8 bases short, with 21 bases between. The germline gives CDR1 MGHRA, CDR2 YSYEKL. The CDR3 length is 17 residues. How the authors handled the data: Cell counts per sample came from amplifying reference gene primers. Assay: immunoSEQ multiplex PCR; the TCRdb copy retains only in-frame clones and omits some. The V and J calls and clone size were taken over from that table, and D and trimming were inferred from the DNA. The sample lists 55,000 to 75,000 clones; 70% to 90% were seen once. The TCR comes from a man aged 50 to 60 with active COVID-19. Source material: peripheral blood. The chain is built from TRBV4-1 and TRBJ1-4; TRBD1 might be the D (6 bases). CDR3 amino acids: CASSQPGRGPQGEKLFF. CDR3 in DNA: TGCGCCAGCAGCCAACCGGGGAGAGGGCCACAGGGCGAAAAACTGTTTTTT.